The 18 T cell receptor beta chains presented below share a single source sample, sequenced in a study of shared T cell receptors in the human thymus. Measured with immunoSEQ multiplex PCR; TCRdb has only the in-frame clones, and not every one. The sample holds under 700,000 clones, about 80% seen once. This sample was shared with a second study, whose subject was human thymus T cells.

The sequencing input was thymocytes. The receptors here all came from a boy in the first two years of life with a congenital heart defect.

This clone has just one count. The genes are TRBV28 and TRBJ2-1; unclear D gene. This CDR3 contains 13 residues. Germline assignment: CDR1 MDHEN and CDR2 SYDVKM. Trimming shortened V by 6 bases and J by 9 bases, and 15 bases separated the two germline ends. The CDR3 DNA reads TGTGCCAGCAGCCCCTACTCGTCGGGTGAGCAGTTCTTC. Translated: CASSPYSSGEQFF.

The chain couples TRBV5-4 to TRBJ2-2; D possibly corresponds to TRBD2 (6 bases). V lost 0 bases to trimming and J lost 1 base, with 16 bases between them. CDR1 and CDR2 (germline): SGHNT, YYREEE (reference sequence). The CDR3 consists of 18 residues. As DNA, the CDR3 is TGTGCCAGCAGCTTGGCCGGGACTCCCGAACAGAACACCGGGGAGCTGTTTTTT. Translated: CASSLAGTPEQNTGELFF.

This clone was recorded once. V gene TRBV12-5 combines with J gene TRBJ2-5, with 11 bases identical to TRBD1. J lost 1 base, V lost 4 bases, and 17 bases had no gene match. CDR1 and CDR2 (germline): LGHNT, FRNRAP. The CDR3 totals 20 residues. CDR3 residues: CASGSVQGTGGRPFQETQYF. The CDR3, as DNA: TGTGCTAGTGGTTCGGTTCAAGGGACAGGGGGGAGGCCCTTCCAAGAGACCCAGTACTTC. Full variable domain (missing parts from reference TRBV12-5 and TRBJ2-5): DARVTQTPRHKVTEMGQEVTMRCQPILGHNTVFWYRQTMMQGLELLAYFRNRAPLDDSGMPKDRFSAEMPDATLATLKIQPSEPRDSAVYFCASGSVQGTGGRPFQETQYFGPGTRLLVL.

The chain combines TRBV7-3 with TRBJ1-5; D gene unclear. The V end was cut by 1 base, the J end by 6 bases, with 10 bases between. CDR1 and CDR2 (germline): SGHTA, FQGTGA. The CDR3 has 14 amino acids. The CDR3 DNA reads TGTGCCAGCAGCTTAAAATCTTTGTGTCAGCCCCAGCATTTT. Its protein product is CASSLKSLCQPQHF. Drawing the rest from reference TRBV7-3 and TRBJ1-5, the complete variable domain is GAGVSQTPSNKVTEKGKYVELRCDPISGHTALYWYRQSLGQGPEFLIYFQGTGAADDSGLPNDRFFAVRPEGSVSTLKIQRTERGDSAVYLCASSLKSLCQPQHFGDGTRLSIL.

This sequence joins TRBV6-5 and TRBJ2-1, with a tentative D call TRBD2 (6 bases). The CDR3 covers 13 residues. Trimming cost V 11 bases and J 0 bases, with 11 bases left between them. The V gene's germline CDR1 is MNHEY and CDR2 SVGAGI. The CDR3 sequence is CACGMSSYNEQFF. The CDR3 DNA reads TGTGCCTGCGGGATGAGCTCCTACAATGAGCAGTTCTTC.

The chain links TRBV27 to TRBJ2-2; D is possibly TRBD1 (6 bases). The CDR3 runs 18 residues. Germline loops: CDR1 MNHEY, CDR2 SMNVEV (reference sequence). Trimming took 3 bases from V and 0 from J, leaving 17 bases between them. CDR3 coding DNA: TGTGCCAGCAGTTTGGGGGCGAGGACGGGCCCGAACACCGGGGAGCTGTTTTTT. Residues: CASSLGARTGPNTGELFF.

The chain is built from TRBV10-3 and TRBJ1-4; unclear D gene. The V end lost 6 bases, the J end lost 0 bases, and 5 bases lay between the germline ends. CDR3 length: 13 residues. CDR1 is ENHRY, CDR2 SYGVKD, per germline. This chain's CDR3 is CAIRRSTNEKLFF. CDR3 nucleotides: TGTGCCATCAGGAGGTCAACTAATGAAAAACTGTTTTTT.

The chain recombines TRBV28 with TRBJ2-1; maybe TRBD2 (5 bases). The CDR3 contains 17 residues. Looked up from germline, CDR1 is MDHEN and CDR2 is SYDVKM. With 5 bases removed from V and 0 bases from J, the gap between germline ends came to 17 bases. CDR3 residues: CASSPSLAPSSYNEQFF. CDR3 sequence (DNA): TGTGCCAGCAGTCCGAGTTTAGCGCCTAGCTCCTACAATGAGCAGTTCTTC.

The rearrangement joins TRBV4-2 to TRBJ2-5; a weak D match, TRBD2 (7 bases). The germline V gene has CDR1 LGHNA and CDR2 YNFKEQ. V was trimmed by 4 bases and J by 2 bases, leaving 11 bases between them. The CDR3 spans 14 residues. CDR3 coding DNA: TGTGCCAGCAGCCGGGGGGGGCCTCAAGAGACCCAGTACTTC. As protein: CASSRGGPQETQYF.

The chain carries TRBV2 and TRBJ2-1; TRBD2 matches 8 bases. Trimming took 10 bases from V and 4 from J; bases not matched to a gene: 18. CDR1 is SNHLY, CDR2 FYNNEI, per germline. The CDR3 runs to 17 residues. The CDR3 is CATLGQRERVAYNEQFF. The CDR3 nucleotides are TGTGCCACCTTAGGGCAGCGGGAGAGAGTGGCATACAATGAGCAGTTCTTC.

The CDR3, as DNA: TGTGCCAGCAGCGTTCCCTCGGGGGGTCTGGGAGAGACCCAGTACTTC. Protein sequence: CASSVPSGGLGETQYF. The V gene is TRBV9, the J gene TRBJ2-5, with 7 positions matching TRBD2. V shed 2 bases and J 4 bases; nucleotides not matched to a gene: 11. This CDR3 is built from 16 residues. CDR1 SGDLS and CDR2 YYNGEE come from the germline V gene.

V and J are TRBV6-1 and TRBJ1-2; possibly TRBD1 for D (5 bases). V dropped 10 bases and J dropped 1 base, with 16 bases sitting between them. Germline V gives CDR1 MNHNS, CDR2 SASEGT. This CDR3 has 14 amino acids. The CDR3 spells CAITSLGVNYGYTF. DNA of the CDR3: TGTGCCATCACCTCCCTAGGGGTTAACTATGGCTACACCTTC.

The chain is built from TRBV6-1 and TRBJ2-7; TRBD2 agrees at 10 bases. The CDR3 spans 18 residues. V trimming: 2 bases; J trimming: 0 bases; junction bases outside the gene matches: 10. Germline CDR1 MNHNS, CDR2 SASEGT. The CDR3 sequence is CASSEMSSGGPRSYEQYF. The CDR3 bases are TGTGCCAGCAGTGAAATGTCTAGCGGGGGCCCTCGCTCCTACGAGCAGTACTTC.

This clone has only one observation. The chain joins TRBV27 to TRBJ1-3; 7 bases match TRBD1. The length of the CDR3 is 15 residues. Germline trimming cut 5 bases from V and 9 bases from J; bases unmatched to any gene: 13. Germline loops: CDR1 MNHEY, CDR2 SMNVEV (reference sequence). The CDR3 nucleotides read TGTGCCAGCAGTCGCCTGACAGGGATTCCGCGCACCATATATTTT. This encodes CASSRLTGIPRTIYF.

The CDR3 loop reads CASSQGVAGAYEQYF. The CDR3 DNA follows: TGCGCCAGCAGCCAAGGTGTGGCCGGAGCCTACGAGCAGTACTTC. V gene TRBV4-3 combines with J gene TRBJ2-7; D is unresolved. V shed 1 base and J shed 2 bases, with 12 bases lying between them. The CDR3 spans 15 residues. CDR1 and CDR2 (germline): LGHNA, YSLEER.

The CDR3 reads CASSRSRGGSSYEQYF. As DNA, the CDR3 is TGTGCCAGCAGCCGATCACGGGGTGGGAGCTCCTACGAGCAGTACTTC. This chain connects TRBV28 to TRBJ2-7; D is perhaps TRBD2 (5 bases). The CDR3 runs to 16 residues. V lost 6 bases, J lost 0 bases, and 18 bases lay in between. The germline gives CDR1 MDHEN, CDR2 SYDVKM.

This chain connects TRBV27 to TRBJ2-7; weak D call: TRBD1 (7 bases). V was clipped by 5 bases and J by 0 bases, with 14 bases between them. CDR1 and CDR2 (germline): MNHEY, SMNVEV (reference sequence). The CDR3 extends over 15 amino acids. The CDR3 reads CASSARDSTSYEQYF. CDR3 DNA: TGTGCCAGCAGTGCGCGGGACAGCACCTCCTACGAGCAGTACTTC.

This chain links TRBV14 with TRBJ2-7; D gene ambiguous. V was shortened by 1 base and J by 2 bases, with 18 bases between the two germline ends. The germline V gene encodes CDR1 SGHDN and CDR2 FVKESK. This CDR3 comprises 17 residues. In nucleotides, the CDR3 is TGTGCCAGCAGCCAAGCCCGTGGTCTGAGGCCGCCCTACGAGCAGTACTTC. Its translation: CASSQARGLRPPYEQYF. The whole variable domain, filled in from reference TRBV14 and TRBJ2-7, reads EAGVTQFPSHSVIEKGQTVTLRCDPISGHDNLYWYRRVMGKEIKFLLHFVKESKQDESGMPNNRFLAERTGGTYSTLKVQPAELEDSGVYFCASSQARGLRPPYEQYFGPGTRLTVT.